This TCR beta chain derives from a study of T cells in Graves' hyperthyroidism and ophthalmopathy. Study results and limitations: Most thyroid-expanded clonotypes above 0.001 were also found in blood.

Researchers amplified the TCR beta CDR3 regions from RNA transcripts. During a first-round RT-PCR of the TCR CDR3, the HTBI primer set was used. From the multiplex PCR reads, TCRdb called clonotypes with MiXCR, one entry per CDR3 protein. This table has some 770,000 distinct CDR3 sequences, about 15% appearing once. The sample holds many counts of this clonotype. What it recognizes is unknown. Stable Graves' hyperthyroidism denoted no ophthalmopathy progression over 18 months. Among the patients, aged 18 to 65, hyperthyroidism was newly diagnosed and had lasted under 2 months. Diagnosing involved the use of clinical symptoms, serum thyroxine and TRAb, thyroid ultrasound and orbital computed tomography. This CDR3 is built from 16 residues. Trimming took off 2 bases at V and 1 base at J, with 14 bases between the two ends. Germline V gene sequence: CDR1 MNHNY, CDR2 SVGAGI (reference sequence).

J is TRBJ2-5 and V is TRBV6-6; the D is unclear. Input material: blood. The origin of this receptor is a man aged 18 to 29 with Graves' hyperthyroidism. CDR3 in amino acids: CASSYEASGVQETQYF. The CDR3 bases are TGTGCCAGCAGTTACGAAGCTTCTGGGGTCCAAGAGACCCAGTACTTC.